This paragraph reports one T cell receptor (beta chain). The antigen is unknown. The junction shows a germline mismatch at one end, possibly a read error. This specimen comes from a study of T cell repertoires in cytomegalovirus infection. Study summary: HLA-B-restricted CMV epitopes that are well studied were used alongside recently identified HLA-C-restricted ones. Both a matching HLA type and CMV infection were indicated by public TCR beta signatures. Findings of the study overall: Within the response measured ex vivo, HLA-C-restricted CMV-specific TCR beta clonotypes were dominant.

TCRdb recomputed calls from the reads with MiXCR, one row per CDR3 protein. This table has about 890,000 distinct CDR3 sequences, around 32% appearing once. The CDR3 length is 15 residues. Germline V lookup: CDR1 MNHNS, CDR2 SASEGT. Material: cultured CD8+ T cells from PBMCs, obtained from culture after CMV antigen stimulation. The clonotype originates from a human donor in good health (CMV status not recorded). Some clones in this sample may be carry-over from other donors' samples. The chain joins TRBV6-1 to TRBJ1-5; D unclear. CDR3 in amino acids: CVSSKDHISNQPQHF. CDR3 nucleotides: TGTGTCAGCAGCAAAGACCACATTAGCAATCAGCCCCAGCATTTT.